The entry below gives a single T cell receptor (beta chain) sequence along with its context. The sample has other DNA sequences that encode this CDR3 too. The length of the CDR3 is 14 residues. The V and J ends lost 1 base and 4 bases respectively, with 10 bases between them. The V gene's germline CDR1 is MGHRA and CDR2 YSYEKL. This sample is drawn from a study of shared clonotypes between healthy human individuals. The data were produced by immunoSEQ multiplex PCR, yet TCRdb's version contains in-frame clones alone and is incomplete. The top ten hold around 0.13% of the sample, which has some 2,400,000 clones, roughly 95% seen once.

This clonotype was obtained from a man younger than 30 in good health. The rearrangement joins TRBV4-1 to TRBJ2-5; D is unresolved. The sample taken for sequencing was naive CD4+ T cells sorted from blood. The sample's subset: CD45RA+ positively selected. DNA for the CDR3: TGCGCCAGCAGCCAAGTCTTCGGCGTAGAGACCCAGTACTTC. Protein product: CASSQVFGVETQYF.